This T cell receptor (beta chain) was identified in a study of T cells expressing NK-cell markers. Germline loops: CDR1 SGDLS, CDR2 YYNGEE. The CDR3 contains 15 residues. cDNA encoding TCR beta was synthesized via 5'RACE template switching incorporating UMIs. TCRdb re-called the 5' RACE reads; one entry per CDR3 protein, DNA not given. The ten most abundant clones cover roughly 3.6% of a sample with 550,000 to 600,000 distinct CDR3 sequences. The TCR was taken from a man aged 18 to 30 in good health. The sequencing input was blood T cells: a sorted CD56 or NKG2C T cell subset, CD4+ or CD8+ T cells, or bulk PBMC T cells (not recorded which). This chain connects TRBV9 to TRBJ2-7; the D call of TRBD2 rests on TCRdb alone, since no DNA is present to check it. The CDR3 sequence: CASSVLSGPYYEQYF. Together with reference TRBV9 and TRBJ2-7, the CDR3 gives the full variable domain: DSGVTQTPKHLITATGQRVTLRCSPRSGDLSVYWYQQSLDQGLQFLIQYYNGEERAKGNILERFSAQQFPDLHSELNLSSLELGDSALYFCASSVLSGPYYEQYFGPGTRLTVT.